One T cell receptor beta chain is described in this entry. Germline lookup yields CDR1 KGHSH and CDR2 LQKENI. The CDR3 loop spans 15 amino acids. With V trimmed by 5 bases and J by 5 bases, 10 bases remained unmatched. Using its own MiXCR run on the 5' RACE reads, TCRdb lists one record per CDR3 protein. Here the sample spans about 340,000 distinct CDR3 sequences, roughly an eighth being singletons. This sample was taken from a study of T cells after yellow fever vaccination. The sample was CD4+ T cells sorted from PBMCs, taken 15 days after the yellow fever booster vaccination. The clonotype originates from a man aged 18 to 29 who received the YFV17D yellow fever vaccine. V gene TRBV18 combines with J gene TRBJ1-1; 8 positions agree with TRBD1. CDR3 nucleotide sequence: TGTGCCAGCTCATCGGACAGGGCGGCAGGTACTGAAGCTTTCTTT. This gives the protein CASSSDRAAGTEAFF.